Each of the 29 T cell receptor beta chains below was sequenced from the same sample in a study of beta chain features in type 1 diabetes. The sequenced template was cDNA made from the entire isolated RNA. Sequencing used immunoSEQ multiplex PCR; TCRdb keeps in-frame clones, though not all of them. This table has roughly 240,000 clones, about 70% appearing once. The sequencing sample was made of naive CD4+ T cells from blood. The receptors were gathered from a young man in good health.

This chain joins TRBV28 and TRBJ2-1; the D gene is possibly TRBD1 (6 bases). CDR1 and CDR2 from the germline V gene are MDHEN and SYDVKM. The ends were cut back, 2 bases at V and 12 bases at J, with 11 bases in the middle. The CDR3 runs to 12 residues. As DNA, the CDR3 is TGTGCCAGCAGTTTAAGCACAGGGACGCAGTTCTTC. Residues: CASSLSTGTQFF. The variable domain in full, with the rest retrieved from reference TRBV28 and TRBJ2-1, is DVKVTQSSRYLVKRTGEKVFLECVQDMDHENMFWYRQDPGLGLRLIYFSYDVKMKEKGDIPEGYSVSREKKERFSLILESASTNQTSMYLCASSLSTGTQFFGPGTRLTVL.

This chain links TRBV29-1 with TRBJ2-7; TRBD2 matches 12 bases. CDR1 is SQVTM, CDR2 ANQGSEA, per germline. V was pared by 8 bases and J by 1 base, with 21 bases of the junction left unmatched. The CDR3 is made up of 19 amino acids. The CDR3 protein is CSPETPGLAGSPTSYEQYF. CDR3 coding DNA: TGCAGCCCAGAGACCCCGGGACTAGCGGGTTCCCCAACTTCCTACGAGCAGTACTTC.

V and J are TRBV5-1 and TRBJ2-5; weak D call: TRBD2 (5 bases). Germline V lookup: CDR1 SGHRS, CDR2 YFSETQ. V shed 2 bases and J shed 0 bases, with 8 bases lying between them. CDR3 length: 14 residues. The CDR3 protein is CASSFTRYQETQYF. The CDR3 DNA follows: TGCGCCAGCAGCTTTACTAGATACCAAGAGACCCAGTACTTC.

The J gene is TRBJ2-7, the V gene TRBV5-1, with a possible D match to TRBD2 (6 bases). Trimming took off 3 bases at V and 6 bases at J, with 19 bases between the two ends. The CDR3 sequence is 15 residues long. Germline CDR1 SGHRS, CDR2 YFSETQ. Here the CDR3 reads CASSSETGVVTEQYF. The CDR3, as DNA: TGCGCCAGCAGCTCGGAAACGGGAGTAGTAACCGAGCAGTACTTC.

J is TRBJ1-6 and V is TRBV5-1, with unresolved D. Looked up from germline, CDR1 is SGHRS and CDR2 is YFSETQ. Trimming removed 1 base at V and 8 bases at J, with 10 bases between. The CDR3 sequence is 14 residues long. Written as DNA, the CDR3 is TGCGCCAGCAGCTTGATGGGTATAGATTCACCCCTCCACTTT. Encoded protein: CASSLMGIDSPLHF.

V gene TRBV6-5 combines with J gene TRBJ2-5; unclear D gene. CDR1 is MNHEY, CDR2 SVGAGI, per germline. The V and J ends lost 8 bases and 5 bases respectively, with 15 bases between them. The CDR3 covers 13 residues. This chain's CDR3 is CASGIVLWETQYF. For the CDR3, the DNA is TGTGCCAGCGGCATAGTCCTTTGGGAGACCCAGTACTTC.

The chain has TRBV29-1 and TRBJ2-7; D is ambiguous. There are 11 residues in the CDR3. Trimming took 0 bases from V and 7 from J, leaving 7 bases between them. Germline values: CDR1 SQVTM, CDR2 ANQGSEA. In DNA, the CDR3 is TGCAGCGTTGAAGAAAGAGGTGAGCAGTACTTC. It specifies CSVEERGEQYF.

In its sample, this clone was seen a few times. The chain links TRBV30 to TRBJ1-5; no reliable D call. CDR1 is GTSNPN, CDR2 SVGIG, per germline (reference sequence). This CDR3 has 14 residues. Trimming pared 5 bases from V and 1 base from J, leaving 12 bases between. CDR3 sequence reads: CAWDEEWSNQPQHF. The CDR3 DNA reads TGTGCCTGGGATGAGGAGTGGAGCAATCAGCCCCAGCATTTT.

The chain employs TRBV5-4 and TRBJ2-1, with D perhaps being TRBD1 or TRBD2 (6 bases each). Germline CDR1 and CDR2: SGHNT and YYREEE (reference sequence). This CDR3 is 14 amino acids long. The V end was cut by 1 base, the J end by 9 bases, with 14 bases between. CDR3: CASSLRWGATEQFF. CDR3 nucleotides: TGTGCCAGCAGCTTGAGGTGGGGGGCTACTGAGCAGTTCTTC.

The CDR3, as DNA: TGTGCCAGCTCAAGGAGGGATTTTGGCTACACCTTC. Amino acid sequence: CASSRRDFGYTF. This chain uses TRBV18 with TRBJ1-2; no reliable D call. The germline V gene encodes CDR1 KGHSH and CDR2 LQKENI. V gave up 5 bases and J gave up 7 bases, with 11 bases separating them. CDR3 length: 12 residues.

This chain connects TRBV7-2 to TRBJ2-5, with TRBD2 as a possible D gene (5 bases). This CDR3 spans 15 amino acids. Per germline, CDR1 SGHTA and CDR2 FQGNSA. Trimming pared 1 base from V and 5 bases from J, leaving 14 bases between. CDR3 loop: CASSLDARATETQYF. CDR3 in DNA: TGTGCCAGCAGCTTAGACGCGAGGGCCACGGAGACCCAGTACTTC.

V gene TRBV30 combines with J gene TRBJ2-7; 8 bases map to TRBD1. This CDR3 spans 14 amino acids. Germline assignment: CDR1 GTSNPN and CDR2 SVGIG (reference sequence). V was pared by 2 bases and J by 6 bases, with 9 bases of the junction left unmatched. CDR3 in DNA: TGTGCCTGGAGTCCCCGACAGGGGTTCTCCGAGCAGTACTTC. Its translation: CAWSPRQGFSEQYF.

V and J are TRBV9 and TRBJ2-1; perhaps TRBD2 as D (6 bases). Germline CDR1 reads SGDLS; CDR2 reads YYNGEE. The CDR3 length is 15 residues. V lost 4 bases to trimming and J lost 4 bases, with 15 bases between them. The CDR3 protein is CASSFLTGEYNEQFF. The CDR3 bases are TGTGCCAGCAGCTTCTTGACGGGGGAGTACAATGAGCAGTTCTTC.

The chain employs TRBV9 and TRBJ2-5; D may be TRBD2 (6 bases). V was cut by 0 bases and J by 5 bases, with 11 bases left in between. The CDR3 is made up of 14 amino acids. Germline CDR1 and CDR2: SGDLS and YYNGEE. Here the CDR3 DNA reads TGTGCCAGCAGCGTAGAGGCTAGCGCGGAGACCCAGTACTTC. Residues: CASSVEASAETQYF.

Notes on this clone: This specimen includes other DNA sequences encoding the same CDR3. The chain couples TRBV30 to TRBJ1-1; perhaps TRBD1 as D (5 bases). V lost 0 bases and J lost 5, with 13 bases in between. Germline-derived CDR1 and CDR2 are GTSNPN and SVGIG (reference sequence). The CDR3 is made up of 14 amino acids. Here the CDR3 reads CAWSVGSGLTEAFF. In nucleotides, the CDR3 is TGTGCCTGGAGTGTAGGGTCGGGGCTGACTGAAGCTTTCTTT.

The CDR3 coding sequence is TGTGCCGCTAAAAGGGGGGGCACAGATACGCAGTATTTT. It specifies CAAKRGGTDTQYF. V is TRBV30 and J is TRBJ2-3; D could derive from TRBD1 or TRBD2 (6 bases each). Trimming shortened V by 8 bases and J by 1 base, and 13 bases separated the two germline ends. The V gene's germline CDR1 is GTSNPN and CDR2 SVGIG (reference sequence). The CDR3 covers 13 residues.

The CDR3 protein is CASSLRGQETQYF. In DNA, the CDR3 is TGTGCCAGCAGCCTCCGGGGGCAAGAGACCCAGTACTTC. This chain joins TRBV13 and TRBJ2-5, with D possibly TRBD2 on 6 matching bases. The ends were cut back, 5 bases at V and 2 bases at J, with 9 bases in the middle. CDR3 length: 13 residues. Per germline, CDR1 PRHDT and CDR2 FYEKMQ (reference sequence).

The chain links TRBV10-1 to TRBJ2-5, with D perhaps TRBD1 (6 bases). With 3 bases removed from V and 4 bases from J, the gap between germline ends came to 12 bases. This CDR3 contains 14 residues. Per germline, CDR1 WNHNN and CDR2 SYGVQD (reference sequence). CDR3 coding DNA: TGCGCCAGCAGTGATACAGGGTGGGGAGAGACCCAGTACTTC. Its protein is CASSDTGWGETQYF.

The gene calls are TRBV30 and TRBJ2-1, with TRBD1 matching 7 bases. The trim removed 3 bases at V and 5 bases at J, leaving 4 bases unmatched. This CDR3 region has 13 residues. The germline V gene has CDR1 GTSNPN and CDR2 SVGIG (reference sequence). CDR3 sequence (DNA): TGTGCCTGGAGCAGGGACAGAAACAATGAGCAGTTCTTC. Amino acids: CAWSRDRNNEQFF. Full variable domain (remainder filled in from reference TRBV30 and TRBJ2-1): SQTIHQWPATLVQPVGSPLSLECTVEGTSNPNLYWYRQAAGRGLQLLFYSVGIGQISSEVPQNLSASRPQDRQFILSSKKLLLSDSGFYLCAWSRDRNNEQFFGPGTRLTVL.

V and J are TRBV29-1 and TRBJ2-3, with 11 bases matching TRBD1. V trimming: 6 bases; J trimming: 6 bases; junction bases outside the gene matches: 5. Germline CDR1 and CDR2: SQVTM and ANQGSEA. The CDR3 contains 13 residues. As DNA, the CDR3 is TGCAGCGTGGGGACAGGGGGAATTGATACGCAGTATTTT. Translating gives CSVGTGGIDTQYF.

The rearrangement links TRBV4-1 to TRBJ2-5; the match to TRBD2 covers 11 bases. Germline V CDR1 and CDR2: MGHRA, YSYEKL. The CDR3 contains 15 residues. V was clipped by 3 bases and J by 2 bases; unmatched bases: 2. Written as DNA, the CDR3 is TGCGCCAGCAGCCACCTAGCGGGAGGACAAGAGACCCAGTACTTC. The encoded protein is CASSHLAGGQETQYF.

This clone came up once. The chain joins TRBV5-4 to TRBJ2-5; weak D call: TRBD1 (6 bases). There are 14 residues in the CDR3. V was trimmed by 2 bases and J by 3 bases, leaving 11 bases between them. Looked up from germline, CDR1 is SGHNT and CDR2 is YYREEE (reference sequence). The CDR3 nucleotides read TGTGCCAGCAGCTTTTGGGGACACGAAGAGACCCAGTACTTC. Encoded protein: CASSFWGHEETQYF.

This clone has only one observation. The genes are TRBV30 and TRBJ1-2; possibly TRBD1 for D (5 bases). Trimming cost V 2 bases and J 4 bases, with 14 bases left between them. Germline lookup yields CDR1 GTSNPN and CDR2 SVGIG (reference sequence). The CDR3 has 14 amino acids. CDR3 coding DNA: TGTGCCTGGAGTCGGGCAGGGAGAGCCTATGGCTACACCTTC. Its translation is CAWSRAGRAYGYTF.

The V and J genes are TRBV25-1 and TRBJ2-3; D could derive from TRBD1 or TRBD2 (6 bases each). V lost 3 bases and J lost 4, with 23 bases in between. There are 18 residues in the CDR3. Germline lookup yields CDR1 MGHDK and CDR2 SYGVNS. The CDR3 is CASSDPPGLQGGADTQYF. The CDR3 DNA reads TGTGCCAGCAGTGACCCTCCGGGGTTACAGGGAGGTGCAGATACGCAGTATTTT.

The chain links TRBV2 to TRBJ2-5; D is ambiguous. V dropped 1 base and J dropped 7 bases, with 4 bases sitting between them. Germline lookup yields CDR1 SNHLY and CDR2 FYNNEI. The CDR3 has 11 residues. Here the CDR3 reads CASSEDGTQYF. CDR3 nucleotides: TGTGCCAGCAGTGAAGATGGGACCCAGTACTTC.

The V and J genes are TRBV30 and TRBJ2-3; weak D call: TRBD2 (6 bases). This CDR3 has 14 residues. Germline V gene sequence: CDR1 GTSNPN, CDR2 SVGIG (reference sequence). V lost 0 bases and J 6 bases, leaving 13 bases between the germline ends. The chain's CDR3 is CAWSVRLATDTQYF. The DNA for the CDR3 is TGTGCCTGGAGTGTACGTCTAGCGACGGATACGCAGTATTTT.

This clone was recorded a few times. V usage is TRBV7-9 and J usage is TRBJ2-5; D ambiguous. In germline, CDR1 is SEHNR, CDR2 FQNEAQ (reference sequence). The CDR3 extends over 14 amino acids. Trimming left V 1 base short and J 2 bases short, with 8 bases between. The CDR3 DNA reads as TGTGCCAGCAGCTTAGGAGGACGGCAAGAGACCCAGTACTTC. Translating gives CASSLGGRQETQYF.

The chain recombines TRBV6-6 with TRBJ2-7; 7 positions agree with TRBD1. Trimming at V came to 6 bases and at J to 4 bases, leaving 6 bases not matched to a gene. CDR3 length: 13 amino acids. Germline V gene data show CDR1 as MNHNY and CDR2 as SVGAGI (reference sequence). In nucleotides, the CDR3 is TGTGCCAGCAGAAGGGACAGCGATTACGAGCAGTACTTC. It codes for CASRRDSDYEQYF.

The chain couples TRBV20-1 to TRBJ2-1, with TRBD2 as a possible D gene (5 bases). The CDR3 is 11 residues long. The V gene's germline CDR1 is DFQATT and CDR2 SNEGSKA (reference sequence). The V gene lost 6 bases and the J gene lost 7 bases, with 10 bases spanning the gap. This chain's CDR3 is CSAHWENEQFF. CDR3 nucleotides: TGCAGTGCCCACTGGGAGAATGAGCAGTTCTTC.